The clone carrying this T cell receptor beta chain was recorded once. Treatment noted: around 19 received Ad26.COV2.S at low or high dose, single or two shots; several received placebo; per-sample allocation not given. Collection of the samples took place on day 63 after the first injection of vaccine or placebo. The table came from immunoSEQ multiplex PCR; TCRdb's copy has only in-frame clones and leaves some out. The profile shows about 380,000 clones, 83% of them singletons. This record belongs to a study of Ad26.COV2.S vaccination and SARS-CoV-2 variants. The CDR3 loop spans 15 amino acids. The germline gives CDR1 ENHRY, CDR2 SYGVKD. Deletions cut 4 bases from V and 5 bases from J, with 15 bases between.

J is TRBJ2-1 and V is TRBV10-3, with D unclear. The material was peripheral blood, obtained in a trial of Ad26.COV2.S vaccine versus placebo. This clonotype originated in a person between 18 and 65 years old who received the Ad26.COV2.S COVID-19 vaccine or a placebo. CDR3 in amino acids: CAISGEGQVDNEQFF. For the CDR3, the DNA is TGTGCCATCAGTGGTGAAGGGCAGGTGGACAATGAGCAGTTCTTC.